This paragraph reports one T cell receptor beta chain. Its antigen is unknown. This entry is derived from a study of monozygotic twins with cystic fibrosis. As for the study in general: Libraries were built from 2.5 to 3.5 micrograms of fragmented DNA using roughly 14 PCR cycles.

Overall study results and limits: J usage was most co-twin-similar in 8 of 16 pairs, V in 13. No link emerged between shared CDR3 counts and age, concordance or severity. Monozygotic CF twins shared more identical nucleotide clonotypes than unrelated patients.

Sequencing was performed with immunoSEQ multiplex PCR; in TCRdb, only in-frame clones are kept and a portion is missing. The table has over 30,000 clones, around nine tenths seen once. The TCR sequence derives from a boy between 2 and 15 years old with cystic fibrosis. The source material was blood.

The CDR3 DNA is TGTGCCAGCAGCTCTACCACCGGGACCCCGGGAGAGACCCAGTACTTC. Residues: CASSSTTGTPGETQYF. J is TRBJ2-5 and V is TRBV7-3, with D perhaps given as TRBD1 or TRBD2 (5 bases each). The germline gives CDR1 SGHTA, CDR2 FQGTGA. There are 16 residues in the CDR3. The ends were cut back, 4 bases at V and 4 bases at J, with 19 bases in the middle.